This T cell receptor (beta chain) came from a study of blood T cell repertoires in COVID-19. The V gene lost 4 bases and the J gene lost 1 base, with 8 bases spanning the gap. The CDR3 is 14 amino acids. Per the germline V gene, CDR1 is SNHLY and CDR2 is FYNNEI. TCRdb's table, derived via immunoSEQ multiplex PCR, lists solely in-frame clones and lacks some. The table records approximately 100,000 clones, approximately 69% of them present only once. Sequenced material: peripheral blood. The origin of this receptor is a man older than 75 with acute or convalescent COVID-19. The rearrangement joins TRBV2 to TRBJ1-3; D is possibly TRBD1 (5 bases). The CDR3 nucleotides read TGTGCCAGCAGTGCGGGACTATCTGGAAACACCATATATTTT. Protein product: CASSAGLSGNTIYF.